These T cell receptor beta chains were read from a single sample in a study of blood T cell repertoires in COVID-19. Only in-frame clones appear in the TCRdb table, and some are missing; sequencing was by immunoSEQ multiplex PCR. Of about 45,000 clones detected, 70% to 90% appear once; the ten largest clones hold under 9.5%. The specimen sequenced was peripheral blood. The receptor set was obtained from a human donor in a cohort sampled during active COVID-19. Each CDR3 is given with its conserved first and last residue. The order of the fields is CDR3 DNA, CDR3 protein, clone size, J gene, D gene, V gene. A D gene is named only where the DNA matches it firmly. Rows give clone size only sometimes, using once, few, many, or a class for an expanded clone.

CDR3 DNA: TGTGCCAGCAGGCCAGGGAAAGGTAGCACAGATACGCAGTATTTT; CDR3 protein: CASRPGKGSTDTQYF; clone size: NA; J gene: TRBJ2-3; D gene: NA; V gene: TRBV6-5
CDR3 DNA: TGTGCCAGTAGCGGGGGGAGCGGGGGAACCCCTAGCACAGATACGCAGTATTTT; CDR3 protein: CASSGGSGGTPSTDTQYF; clone size: NA; J gene: TRBJ2-3; D gene: TRBD2; V gene: TRBV19
CDR3 DNA: TGTGCTAGTGGTCCAAGCACAGATACGCAGTATTTT; CDR3 protein: CASGPSTDTQYF; clone size: once; J gene: TRBJ2-3; D gene: NA; V gene: TRBV12-5
CDR3 DNA: TGTGCCAGCTCACCAGGACAGGGGTTAACCTACGAGCAGTACTTC; CDR3 protein: CASSPGQGLTYEQYF; clone size: once; J gene: TRBJ2-7; D gene: TRBD1; V gene: TRBV18
CDR3 DNA: TGTGCCAGCAGCTTAGCGCCAGGGACAGGGAATGAAAAACTGTTTTTT; CDR3 protein: CASSLAPGTGNEKLFF; clone size: NA; J gene: TRBJ1-4; D gene: TRBD1; V gene: TRBV7-2
CDR3 DNA: TGCGCCAGCAGCCCCCTCGGGACAGCCCACTATGGCTACACCTTC; CDR3 protein: CASSPLGTAHYGYTF; clone size: NA; J gene: TRBJ1-2; D gene: TRBD1; V gene: TRBV4-1
CDR3 DNA: TGCGCCAGCAGCTTCACAGGGGAGGCCTACGAGCAGTACTTC; CDR3 protein: CASSFTGEAYEQYF; clone size: NA; J gene: TRBJ2-7; D gene: NA; V gene: TRBV5-1
CDR3 DNA: TGCGCCAGCAGTGATGACCCCCTAGGCCAGCCCCAGCATTTT; CDR3 protein: CASSDDPLGQPQHF; clone size: NA; J gene: TRBJ1-5; D gene: NA; V gene: TRBV10-2
CDR3 DNA: TGTGCCAGCAGCTCCGACCCCCGGGACAAAATAGTCTGGGAGCATAGCACAGATACGCAGTATTTT; CDR3 protein: CASSSDPRDKIVWEHSTDTQYF; clone size: once; J gene: TRBJ2-3; D gene: NA; V gene: TRBV6-6
CDR3 DNA: TGCGCCAGCAGCTTGGGCGGTGGCACAGATACGCAGTATTTT; CDR3 protein: CASSLGGGTDTQYF; clone size: NA; J gene: TRBJ2-3; D gene: NA; V gene: TRBV5-1
CDR3 DNA: TGTGCCAGCAGCGATCATAAAAGCGGGGGTGAGACCCAGTACTTC; CDR3 protein: CASSDHKSGGETQYF; clone size: once; J gene: TRBJ2-5; D gene: TRBD2; V gene: TRBV9
CDR3 DNA: TGTGCCAGCAGCGTAGGCAAGGACAGGCTCTATGGCTACACCTTC; CDR3 protein: CASSVGKDRLYGYTF; clone size: few; J gene: TRBJ1-2; D gene: TRBD1; V gene: TRBV9
CDR3 DNA: TGTGCCAGCAGCCCGGGACAGCGAGGGGGTACAGATACGCAGTATTTT; CDR3 protein: CASSPGQRGGTDTQYF; clone size: NA; J gene: TRBJ2-3; D gene: TRBD1; V gene: TRBV5-8
CDR3 DNA: TGTGCCAGCAGCTCCGGGACTAGCGTCGAGTCCTACAATGAGCAGTTCTTC; CDR3 protein: CASSSGTSVESYNEQFF; clone size: NA; J gene: TRBJ2-1; D gene: TRBD2; V gene: TRBV7-9
CDR3 DNA: TGTGCCAGCAAAACGGTGCTAGCCAAAAACATTCAGTACTTC; CDR3 protein: CASKTVLAKNIQYF; clone size: NA; J gene: TRBJ2-4; D gene: NA; V gene: TRBV27
CDR3 DNA: TGTGCCAGCAGGATACTAGCGAGGGAGCAGTACTTC; CDR3 protein: CASRILAREQYF; clone size: NA; J gene: TRBJ2-7; D gene: TRBD2; V gene: TRBV4-2
CDR3 DNA: TGTGCCAGCAGCTTGGTTGTAGGGGGCGGGACAGATACGCAGTATTTT; CDR3 protein: CASSLVVGGGTDTQYF; clone size: NA; J gene: TRBJ2-3; D gene: TRBD1; V gene: TRBV5-4
CDR3 DNA: TGTGCCAGCAGCGTAGGAGAAGAAAAACTGTTTTTT; CDR3 protein: CASSVGEEKLFF; clone size: NA; J gene: TRBJ1-4; D gene: NA; V gene: TRBV9
CDR3 DNA: TGTGCCAGCTCACCACCTACAGCACCACGCACTGAAGCTTTCTTT; CDR3 protein: CASSPPTAPRTEAFF; clone size: few; J gene: TRBJ1-1; D gene: NA; V gene: TRBV18
CDR3 DNA: TGTGCCAGCAGCCCACAGGCAGGGGTTGGGGCTTTCTTT; CDR3 protein: CASSPQAGVGAFF; clone size: NA; J gene: TRBJ1-1; D gene: NA; V gene: TRBV7-2
CDR3 DNA: TGTGCCAGGGGGAGGGCAGGGGGCATCAATGAGCAGTTCTTC; CDR3 protein: CARGRAGGINEQFF; clone size: NA; J gene: TRBJ2-1; D gene: NA; V gene: TRBV2
CDR3 DNA: TGTGCCAGCAGTTACTCCGGGGGGGACCCGTACACTGAAGCTTTCTTT; CDR3 protein: CASSYSGGDPYTEAFF; clone size: once; J gene: TRBJ1-1; D gene: NA; V gene: TRBV6-5
CDR3 DNA: TGCGCCAGCAGCTTGGCCTTGAACACCGGGGAGCTGTTTTTT; CDR3 protein: CASSLALNTGELFF; clone size: NA; J gene: TRBJ2-2; D gene: NA; V gene: TRBV5-1
CDR3 DNA: TGTGCCAGCAGTGAAGATAGGGGGCCCGGCCGCGAGCAGTACTTC; CDR3 protein: CASSEDRGPGREQYF; clone size: NA; J gene: TRBJ2-7; D gene: TRBD1; V gene: TRBV6-1
CDR3 DNA: TGTGCCAGCAGCCCGGAAACAGGGGTTAGCACAGATACGCAGTATTTT; CDR3 protein: CASSPETGVSTDTQYF; clone size: NA; J gene: TRBJ2-3; D gene: TRBD1; V gene: TRBV11-2
CDR3 DNA: TGTGCCAGCAGTCGGGACAGGGGGCGGAATGAGCAGTTCTTC; CDR3 protein: CASSRDRGRNEQFF; clone size: few; J gene: TRBJ2-1; D gene: TRBD1; V gene: TRBV6-2/TRBV6-3
CDR3 DNA: TGCGCCAGCAGCCAAACTAGCACAGATACGCAGTATTTT; CDR3 protein: CASSQTSTDTQYF; clone size: NA; J gene: TRBJ2-3; D gene: NA; V gene: TRBV4-3
CDR3 DNA: TGTGCCAGCAGCCTTCCATCGCGCACCGGGGAGCTGTTTTTT; CDR3 protein: CASSLPSRTGELFF; clone size: NA; J gene: TRBJ2-2; D gene: NA; V gene: TRBV9
CDR3 DNA: TGCAGCGTTGACGACAGGGTCGGGGACATTCAGTACTTC; CDR3 protein: CSVDDRVGDIQYF; clone size: NA; J gene: TRBJ2-4; D gene: TRBD1; V gene: TRBV29-1
CDR3 DNA: TGTGCCAGCAGCCAAGATTTCAGGGGTGATGCTTTCTTT; CDR3 protein: CASSQDFRGDAFF; clone size: NA; J gene: TRBJ1-1; D gene: NA; V gene: TRBV14
CDR3 DNA: TGTGCCAGCAGTTACTCGACGCCGGGACAGGGGGATGGCTACACCTTC; CDR3 protein: CASSYSTPGQGDGYTF; clone size: NA; J gene: TRBJ1-2; D gene: TRBD1; V gene: TRBV6-6
CDR3 DNA: TGTGCCAGCAGCTTACTAGCGGGGGGCGAGCAGTACTTC; CDR3 protein: CASSLLAGGEQYF; clone size: NA; J gene: TRBJ2-7; D gene: TRBD2; V gene: TRBV7-3
CDR3 DNA: TGTGCCAGCAGCCGGCCCGACAGGGGGTTGTACGAGCAGTACTTC; CDR3 protein: CASSRPDRGLYEQYF; clone size: NA; J gene: TRBJ2-7; D gene: TRBD1; V gene: TRBV6-6
CDR3 DNA: TGTGCCAGCAGCCAAAACCCCCAGGGGCAGGGGGATGGCTACACCTTC; CDR3 protein: CASSQNPQGQGDGYTF; clone size: NA; J gene: TRBJ1-2; D gene: TRBD1; V gene: TRBV4-2
CDR3 DNA: TGTGCCAGCAGCCAAGTGGGGCGCGGCACAGATACGCAGTATTTT; CDR3 protein: CASSQVGRGTDTQYF; clone size: NA; J gene: TRBJ2-3; D gene: NA; V gene: TRBV3-1/TRBV3-2
CDR3 DNA: TGTGCCAGCAGTTTCCGACAGGGGGCGGGGTACGAGCAGTACTTC; CDR3 protein: CASSFRQGAGYEQYF; clone size: NA; J gene: TRBJ2-7; D gene: TRBD1; V gene: TRBV27
CDR3 DNA: TGCGCCAGCAGCTTCACAGGGGGAGTTGACTATGGCTACACCTTC; CDR3 protein: CASSFTGGVDYGYTF; clone size: NA; J gene: TRBJ1-2; D gene: TRBD1; V gene: TRBV5-1
CDR3 DNA: TGCGCCAGCAGCCAAGAAGCCTCTGGAAACACCATATATTTT; CDR3 protein: CASSQEASGNTIYF; clone size: NA; J gene: TRBJ1-3; D gene: NA; V gene: TRBV4-1
CDR3 DNA: TGTGCCAGCAGCCGGGGTATTAGCGGGGATACCGGGGAGCTGTTTTTT; CDR3 protein: CASSRGISGDTGELFF; clone size: NA; J gene: TRBJ2-2; D gene: TRBD2; V gene: TRBV4-2
CDR3 DNA: TGTGCCAGCAGGAAGACAGCCGCAAACACCGGGGAGCTGTTTTTT; CDR3 protein: CASRKTAANTGELFF; clone size: NA; J gene: TRBJ2-2; D gene: NA; V gene: TRBV7-3
CDR3 DNA: TGTGCCAGCAGTCAGGTGACCTATGGCTACACCTTC; CDR3 protein: CASSQVTYGYTF; clone size: NA; J gene: TRBJ1-2; D gene: NA; V gene: TRBV12-3/TRBV12-4
CDR3 DNA: TGTGCCACACCGACAGGGACGGTTCGCGGGGAGCTGTTTTTT; CDR3 protein: CATPTGTVRGELFF; clone size: NA; J gene: TRBJ2-2; D gene: TRBD1; V gene: TRBV7-9
CDR3 DNA: TGTGCCAGCAGTTCCAGTTCAGGACAGGCTTCCTATGGCTACACCTTC; CDR3 protein: CASSSSSGQASYGYTF; clone size: NA; J gene: TRBJ1-2; D gene: TRBD1; V gene: TRBV6-6
CDR3 DNA: TGTGCCATCAGTGACTCCGGGACAGAAGAAGAGACCCAGTACTTC; CDR3 protein: CAISDSGTEEETQYF; clone size: once; J gene: TRBJ2-5; D gene: TRBD1; V gene: TRBV10-3
CDR3 DNA: TGTGCCAGCAGCCTAGCGGGGGAGAGCACAGATACGCAGTATTTT; CDR3 protein: CASSLAGESTDTQYF; clone size: NA; J gene: TRBJ2-3; D gene: TRBD2; V gene: TRBV13
CDR3 DNA: TGTGCCAGCAGCAGGGGACAGGGAGACGGCTACACCTTC; CDR3 protein: CASSRGQGDGYTF; clone size: NA; J gene: TRBJ1-2; D gene: TRBD1; V gene: TRBV3-1/TRBV3-2
CDR3 DNA: TGTGCTAGTGGTTTGGTGACGGAGTGGCCCCAGCATTTT; CDR3 protein: CASGLVTEWPQHF; clone size: NA; J gene: TRBJ1-5; D gene: NA; V gene: TRBV12-5
CDR3 DNA: TGTGCCAGCAGCTCCCAGGTGAACACTGAAGCTTTCTTT; CDR3 protein: CASSSQVNTEAFF; clone size: NA; J gene: TRBJ1-1; D gene: NA; V gene: TRBV3-1/TRBV3-2
CDR3 DNA: TGTGCCTGGGATCCCGGCCGGGGGGCTGGCGGGGAGCTGTTTTTT; CDR3 protein: CAWDPGRGAGGELFF; clone size: NA; J gene: TRBJ2-2; D gene: NA; V gene: TRBV30
CDR3 DNA: TGTGCCAGCAGTGGGACAGGGGCTCCGGAGCCCCAGCATTTT; CDR3 protein: CASSGTGAPEPQHF; clone size: once; J gene: TRBJ1-5; D gene: TRBD1; V gene: TRBV2
CDR3 DNA: TGCGCCAGCAGCTTGGATGGGGGGGTGGCCTACGAGCAGTACTTC; CDR3 protein: CASSLDGGVAYEQYF; clone size: NA; J gene: TRBJ2-7; D gene: TRBD2; V gene: TRBV5-1
CDR3 DNA: TGCGCCAGCAGCTTGGGACAGGCCAAACCCACTGAAGCTTTCTTT; CDR3 protein: CASSLGQAKPTEAFF; clone size: NA; J gene: TRBJ1-1; D gene: NA; V gene: TRBV5-1
CDR3 DNA: TGTGCCAGCAGCCCATTTGCGGGGGGGGCTTACAATGAGCAGTTCTTC; CDR3 protein: CASSPFAGGAYNEQFF; clone size: NA; J gene: TRBJ2-1; D gene: TRBD2; V gene: TRBV11-1
CDR3 DNA: TGTGCCAGCAGCCAAGGGACTAGCGGGGCGGCCCTAGATACGCAGTATTTT; CDR3 protein: CASSQGTSGAALDTQYF; clone size: NA; J gene: TRBJ2-3; D gene: TRBD2; V gene: TRBV3-1/TRBV3-2
CDR3 DNA: TGTGCCAGCAGCACGGGGGTTAGCTCCTACAATGAGCAGTTCTTC; CDR3 protein: CASSTGVSSYNEQFF; clone size: once; J gene: TRBJ2-1; D gene: NA; V gene: TRBV9
CDR3 DNA: TGTGCCAGCAGCTCTTCTTGGGGACAGGGGAACACCGGGGAGCTGTTTTTT; CDR3 protein: CASSSSWGQGNTGELFF; clone size: NA; J gene: TRBJ2-2; D gene: TRBD1; V gene: TRBV6-2/TRBV6-3
CDR3 DNA: TGTGCCAGCAGCTTGAACGGGGGGGCCGGGAATGAGCAGTTCTTC; CDR3 protein: CASSLNGGAGNEQFF; clone size: NA; J gene: TRBJ2-1; D gene: TRBD2; V gene: TRBV5-4